The clone carrying this TCR beta chain was observed a few times. Its antigen is unknown. Described time point: cycle 4 day 1 (C4D1), after around six weeks of nivolumab. Every one of the patients relapsed after autologous stem cell transplantation (brentuximab vedotin exposure was variable). CD4+ T cells were purified from thawed PBMCs by negative selection. Complete response, partial response or progressive disease constituted the best response categories observed. Using immunoSEQ multiplex PCR, the repertoire was profiled, and TCRdb retains in-frame clones only, with some absent. This sample has 10,000 to 15,000 clones, with about 80% found just once. This record belongs to a study of PD-1 blockade in classical Hodgkin lymphoma. Study observations and caveats: Lower baseline TCR diversity marked trial partial responders and progressors. CD4+ but not CD8+ TCR diversity rose significantly by C4D1. Patients starting nivolumab under 1 year after ASCT were excluded.

The CDR3 sequence is 11 residues long. Germline V gene lookup returns CDR1 MDHEN and CDR2 SYDVKM. V was shortened by 7 bases and J by 6 bases, with 6 bases between the two germline ends. The receptor was isolated from a human donor with classical Hodgkin lymphoma. The J gene is TRBJ2-2, the V gene TRBV28; D not certain. The sample was CD4+ T cells from blood, taken before the fourth cycle of nivolumab. For the CDR3, the DNA is TGTGCCAGCAAGGCGCCCGGGGAGCTGTTTTTT. It specifies CASKAPGELFF.